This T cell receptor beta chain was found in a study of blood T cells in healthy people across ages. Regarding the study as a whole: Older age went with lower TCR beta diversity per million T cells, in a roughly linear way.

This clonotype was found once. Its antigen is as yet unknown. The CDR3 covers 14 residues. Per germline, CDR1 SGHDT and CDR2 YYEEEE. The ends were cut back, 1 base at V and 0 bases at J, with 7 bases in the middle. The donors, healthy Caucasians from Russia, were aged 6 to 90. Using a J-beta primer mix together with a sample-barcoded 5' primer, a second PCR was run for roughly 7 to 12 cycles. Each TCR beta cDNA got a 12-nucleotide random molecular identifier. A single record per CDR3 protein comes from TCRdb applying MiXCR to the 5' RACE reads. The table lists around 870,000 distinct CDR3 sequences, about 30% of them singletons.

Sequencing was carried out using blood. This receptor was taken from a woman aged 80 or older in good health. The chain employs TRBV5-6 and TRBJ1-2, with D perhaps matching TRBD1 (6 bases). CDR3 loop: CASSLQGPNYGYTF. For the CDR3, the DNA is TGTGCCAGCAGCTTGCAGGGGCCTAACTATGGCTACACCTTC.